This T cell receptor (beta chain) was recorded in a study of blood T cell repertoires in COVID-19 (TCRdb year 2020). General notes on the study: Samples covering the acute and convalescent phases of COVID-19 were provided by collaborators in the United States, Italy and Spain. The material from the prospective study consisted of cDNA or gDNA derived from T cells, B-cell-depleted T cells, or PBMCs. Deeply sampled blood TCRbeta repertoires from subjects exposed to, actively infected with, or recovered from COVID-19 were included in the dataset. The repertoires were released in a freely available public database meant as a resource for research on the immune response to SARS-CoV-2. Samples came from the ongoing ImmuneRACE study (first 160 participants) plus 1,254 subjects from 6 global collaborators. A de-identified subject ID, COVID-19 status, age in years and sex were almost always included in the sample metadata. Where available, HLA class I and class II types were taken from metadata supplied by the sample provider and were not determined by assay-based typing.

TCRbeta CDR3 regions were amplified from genomic DNA using the immunoSEQ Assay, a bias-controlled multiplex PCR. In the paper's pipeline: The number of nucleated cells in each sample was estimated from the amplification of reference gene primers within the assay. Sequence reads were collapsed and filtered to measure the absolute abundance of every unique TCRbeta CDR3 rearrangement. For each sample, productive Simpson clonality was calculated as the square root of Simpson's diversity index across productive rearrangements. TCRdb provides this immuneACCESS table in a form limited to in-frame rearrangements. Some clones are lacking; in checked studies, under half of them reflect an unresolved V gene, and why the rest are absent is not known. V and J calls and clone size come straight from that table; D and trimming were deduced from the DNA. This sample is represented by about 190,000 clones; about nine tenths of them were singletons. 6.5% to 8.5% of the sample is held by the ten biggest clonotypes.

Each collaborating institution followed its own protocols to collect whole blood in K2EDTA tubes. For TCRbeta analysis, collaborators shipped samples in one of three forms: frozen whole blood, isolated PBMCs, or DNA extracted from either of those sample types. Notes on this clone: Its antigen is not yet known. Base quality data are lacking; no much larger clone is found one base away.

V gives up 2 bases and J gives up 7 bases, and the segment between their germline ends measures 9 bases. Inclusive of the bounding cysteine and phenylalanine, the CDR3 is 12 residues long. The only DNA kept is the CDR3, 36 bases in frame from the first base. From a lookup of the germline V gene, CDR1 and CDR2 are MDHEN and SYDVKM. The research as a whole found: Clinical and demographic metadata were provided uncurated, with the amount varying by source and participant.

Recombination connected TRBV28 to TRBJ2-7; the best D guess is TRBD1, with 5 bases matching. Sequenced sample: peripheral blood. The sequence derives from a man aged 40-49 years with acute or convalescent COVID-19. CDR3 sequence: CASSLQQAEQYF. The sequence in DNA is TGTGCCAGCAGTTTACAACAGGCTGAGCAGTACTTC.